The T cell receptor (beta chain) under discussion was sequenced for a study of shared clonotypes between healthy human individuals. Whole-study context: A couple of women and three men aged 18 to 49 made up the donors. Overall study results and limits: Richness estimates generally favored naive over memory subsets.

The germline V gene has CDR1 SGHRS and CDR2 YFSETQ. Deletions cut 0 bases from V and 1 base from J, with 10 bases between. This CDR3 is 15 amino acids long. Turning to this clone: As yet, its antigen is unknown.

Deep level was the assay's run setting. Sequencing used immunoSEQ multiplex PCR; TCRdb keeps in-frame clones, though not all of them. The table has about 990,000 clones, around 82% seen once; the top ten hold 0.5% to 0.65%. The clonotype was recovered from a man aged 18 to 29 in good health. Some clones in this sample may be carry-over from other donors' samples. Sequencing was carried out using memory CD4+ T cells from PBMCs. Noted subset: CD45RA-negative fraction. The V call is TRBV5-1, the J call TRBJ2-5; possible D gene TRBD2, 5 bases. The DNA of the CDR3 is TGCGCCAGCAGCTTGGCCCTAAGCGGCCAAGAGACCCAGTACTTC. Encoded protein: CASSLALSGQETQYF.